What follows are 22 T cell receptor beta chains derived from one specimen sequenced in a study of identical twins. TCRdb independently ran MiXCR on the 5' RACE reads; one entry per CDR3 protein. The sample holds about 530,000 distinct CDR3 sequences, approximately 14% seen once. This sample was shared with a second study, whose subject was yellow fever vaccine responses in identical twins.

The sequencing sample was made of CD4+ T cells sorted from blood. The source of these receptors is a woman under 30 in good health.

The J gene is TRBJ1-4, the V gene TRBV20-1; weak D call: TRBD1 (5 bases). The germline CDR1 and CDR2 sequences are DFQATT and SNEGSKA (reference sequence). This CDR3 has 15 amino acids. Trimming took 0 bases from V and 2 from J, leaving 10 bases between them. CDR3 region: CSARDPGGTNEKLFF. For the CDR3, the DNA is TGCAGTGCTAGAGATCCGGGGGGGACTAATGAAAAACTGTTTTTT.

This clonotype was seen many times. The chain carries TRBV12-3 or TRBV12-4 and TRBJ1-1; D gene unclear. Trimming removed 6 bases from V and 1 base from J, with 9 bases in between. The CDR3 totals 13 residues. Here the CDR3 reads CASRAGPNTEAFF. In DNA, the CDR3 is TGTGCCAGCAGGGCAGGCCCGAACACTGAAGCTTTCTTT.

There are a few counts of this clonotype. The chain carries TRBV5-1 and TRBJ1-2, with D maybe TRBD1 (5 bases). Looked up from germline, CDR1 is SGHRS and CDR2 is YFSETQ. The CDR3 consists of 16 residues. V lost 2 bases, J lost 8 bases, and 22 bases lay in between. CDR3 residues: CASSLGQRDASYGYTF. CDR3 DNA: TGCGCCAGCAGCTTAGGGCAACGGGACGCCAGTTACGGCTACACCTTC.

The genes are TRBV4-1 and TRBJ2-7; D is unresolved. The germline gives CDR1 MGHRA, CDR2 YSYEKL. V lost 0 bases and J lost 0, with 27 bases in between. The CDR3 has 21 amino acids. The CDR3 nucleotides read TGCGCCAGCAGCCAAGAAACGCGAGGTTGGAGACCACCGCTAACCTCCTACGAGCAGTACGTC. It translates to CASSQETRGWRPPLTSYEQYV.

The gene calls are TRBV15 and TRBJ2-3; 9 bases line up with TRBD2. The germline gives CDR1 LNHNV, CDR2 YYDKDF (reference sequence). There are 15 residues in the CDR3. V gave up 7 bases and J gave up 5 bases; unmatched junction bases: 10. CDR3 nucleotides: TGTGCCACCAACCCCGCGGGAGGGCCGGGAGATACGCAGTATTTT. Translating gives CATNPAGGPGDTQYF.

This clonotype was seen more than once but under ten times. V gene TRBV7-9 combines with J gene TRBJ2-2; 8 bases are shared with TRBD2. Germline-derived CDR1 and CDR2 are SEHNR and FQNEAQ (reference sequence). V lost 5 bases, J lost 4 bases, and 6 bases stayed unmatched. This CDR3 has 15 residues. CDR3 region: CASSRVSGSTGELFF. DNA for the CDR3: TGTGCCAGCAGCCGAGTAAGCGGGAGCACCGGGGAGCTGTTTTTT.

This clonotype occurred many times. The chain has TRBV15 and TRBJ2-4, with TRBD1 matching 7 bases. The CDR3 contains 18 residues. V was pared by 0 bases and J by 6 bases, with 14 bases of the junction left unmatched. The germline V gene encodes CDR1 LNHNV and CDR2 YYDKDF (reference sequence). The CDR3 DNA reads TGTGCCACCAGCAGAGATCGGGCCGACAGGGCCGCAAGAAACATTCAGTACTTC. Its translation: CATSRDRADRAARNIQYF.

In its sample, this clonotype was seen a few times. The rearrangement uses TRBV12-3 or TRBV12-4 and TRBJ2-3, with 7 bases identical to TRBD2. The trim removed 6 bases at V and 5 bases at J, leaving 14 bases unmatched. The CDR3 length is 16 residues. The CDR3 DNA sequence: TGTGCCAGCAGCCCACCTAAGTGGCGGGGGAGAGATACGCAGTATTTT. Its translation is CASSPPKWRGRDTQYF.

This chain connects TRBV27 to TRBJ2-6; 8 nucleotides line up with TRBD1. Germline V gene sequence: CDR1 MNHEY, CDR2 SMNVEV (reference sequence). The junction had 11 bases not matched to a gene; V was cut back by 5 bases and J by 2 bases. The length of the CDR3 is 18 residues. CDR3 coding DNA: TGTGCCAGCAGTCCCAGGACAGGGCCCGTCACTGGGGCCAACGTCCTGACTTTC. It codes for CASSPRTGPVTGANVLTF.

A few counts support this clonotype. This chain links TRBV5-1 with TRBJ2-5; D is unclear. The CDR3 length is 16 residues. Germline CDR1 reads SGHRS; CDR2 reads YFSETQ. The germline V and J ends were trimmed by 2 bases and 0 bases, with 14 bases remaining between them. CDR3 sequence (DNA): TGCGCCAGCAGCTTCGCGCCGGCGGCATACCAAGAGACCCAGTACTTC. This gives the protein CASSFAPAAYQETQYF.

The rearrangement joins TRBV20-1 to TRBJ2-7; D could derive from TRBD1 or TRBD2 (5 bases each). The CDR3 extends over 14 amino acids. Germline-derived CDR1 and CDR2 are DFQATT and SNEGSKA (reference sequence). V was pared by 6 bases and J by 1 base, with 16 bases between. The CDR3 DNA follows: TGCAGTGCCCTCGGGAACAGGATTTCCTACGAGCAGTACTTC. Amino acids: CSALGNRISYEQYF.

CDR3 sequence reads: CSAPGTPSISEQFF. In DNA form, the CDR3 reads TGCAGTGCTCCCGGGACACCCTCGATAAGTGAGCAGTTCTTC. The chain employs TRBV20-1 and TRBJ2-1, with D tentatively TRBD1 (6 bases). Germline CDR1 is DFQATT and CDR2 is SNEGSKA (reference sequence). Trimming pared 5 bases from V and 9 bases from J, leaving 20 bases between. The CDR3 spans 14 residues.

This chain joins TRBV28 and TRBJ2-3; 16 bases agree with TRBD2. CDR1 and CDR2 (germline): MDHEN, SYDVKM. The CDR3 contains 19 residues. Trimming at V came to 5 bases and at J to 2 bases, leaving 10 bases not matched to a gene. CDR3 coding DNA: TGTGCCAGCAGTCAGGACGGGACTAGCGGGAGGGCCAACACAGATACGCAGTATTTT. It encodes CASSQDGTSGRANTDTQYF.

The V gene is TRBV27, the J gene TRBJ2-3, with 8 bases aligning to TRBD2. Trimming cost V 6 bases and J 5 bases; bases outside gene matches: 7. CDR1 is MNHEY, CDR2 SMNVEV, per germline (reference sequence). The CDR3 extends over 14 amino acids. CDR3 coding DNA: TGTGCCAGCAGCCCGGGGGGGCAGGGAGATACGCAGTATTTT. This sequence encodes CASSPGGQGDTQYF.

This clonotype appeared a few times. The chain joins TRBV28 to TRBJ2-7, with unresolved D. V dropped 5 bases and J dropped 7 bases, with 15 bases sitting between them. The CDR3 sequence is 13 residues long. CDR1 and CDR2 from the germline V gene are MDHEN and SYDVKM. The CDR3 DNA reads TGTGCCAGCAGTCCCGTAGGCCCCGTGGAGCAGTACTTC. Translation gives CASSPVGPVEQYF.

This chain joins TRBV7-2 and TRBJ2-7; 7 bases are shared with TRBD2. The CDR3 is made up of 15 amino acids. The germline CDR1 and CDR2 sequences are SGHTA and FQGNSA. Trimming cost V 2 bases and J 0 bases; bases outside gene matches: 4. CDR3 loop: CASSLTAGSSYEQYF. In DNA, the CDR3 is TGTGCCAGCAGCTTAACAGCGGGAAGCTCCTACGAGCAGTACTTC.

CDR3 coding DNA: TGTGCCATCAGTGAACCCCTAGGTGACAACTATGGCTACACCTTC. Protein: CAISEPLGDNYGYTF. The chain combines TRBV10-3 with TRBJ1-2; D not certain. This CDR3 is built from 15 residues. V lost 3 bases and J lost 2, with 13 bases in between. In germline, CDR1 is ENHRY, CDR2 SYGVKD.

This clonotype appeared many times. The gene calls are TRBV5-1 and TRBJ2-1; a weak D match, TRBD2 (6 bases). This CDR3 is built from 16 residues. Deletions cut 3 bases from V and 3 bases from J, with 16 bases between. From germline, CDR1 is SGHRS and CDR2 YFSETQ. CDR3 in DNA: TGCGCCAGCAGCTCTGTAGGGGCGGGGAACTACAATGAGCAGTTCTTC. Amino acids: CASSSVGAGNYNEQFF.

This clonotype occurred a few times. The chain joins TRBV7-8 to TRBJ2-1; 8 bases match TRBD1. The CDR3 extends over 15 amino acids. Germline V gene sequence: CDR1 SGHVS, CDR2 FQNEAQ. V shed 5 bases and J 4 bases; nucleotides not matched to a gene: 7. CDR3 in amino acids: CASSARQGYYNEQFF. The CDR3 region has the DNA TGTGCCAGCAGCGCCCGACAGGGGTATTACAATGAGCAGTTCTTC.

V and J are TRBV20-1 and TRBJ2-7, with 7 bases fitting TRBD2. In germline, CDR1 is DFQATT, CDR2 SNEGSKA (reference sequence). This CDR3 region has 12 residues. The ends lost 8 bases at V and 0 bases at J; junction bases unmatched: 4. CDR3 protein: CSSGEDSYEQYF. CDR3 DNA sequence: TGCAGTAGCGGGGAGGACTCCTACGAGCAGTACTTC.

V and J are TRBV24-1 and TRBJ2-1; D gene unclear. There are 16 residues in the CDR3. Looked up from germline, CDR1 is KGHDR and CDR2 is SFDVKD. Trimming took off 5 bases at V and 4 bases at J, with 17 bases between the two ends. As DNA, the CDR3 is TGTGCCACCAGTGTTGGCGACGCTACCCTATACAATGAGCAGTTCTTC. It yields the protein CATSVGDATLYNEQFF.

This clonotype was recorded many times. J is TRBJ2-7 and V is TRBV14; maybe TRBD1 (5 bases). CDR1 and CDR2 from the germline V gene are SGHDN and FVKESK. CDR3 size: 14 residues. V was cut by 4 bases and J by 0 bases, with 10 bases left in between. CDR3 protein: CASSRGGSSYEQYF. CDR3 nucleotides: TGTGCCAGCAGCCGGGGCGGAAGCTCCTACGAGCAGTACTTC. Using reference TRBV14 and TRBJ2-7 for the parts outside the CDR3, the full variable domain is EAGVTQFPSHSVIEKGQTVTLRCDPISGHDNLYWYRRVMGKEIKFLLHFVKESKQDESGMPNNRFLAERTGGTYSTLKVQPAELEDSGVYFCASSRGGSSYEQYFGPGTRLTVT.